A single sample is the source of the 19 T cell receptor beta chains below, sequenced in a study of cytomegalovirus exposure and HLA in healthy donors. Amplification used 60 Vbeta primers and 13 Jbeta primers. The assay was immunoSEQ multiplex PCR, and TCRdb's table has in-frame clones only and misses some. The sample carries 100,000 to 150,000 clones, approximately 80% recorded once. The sequenced sample was PBMCs. These receptors were collected from a man aged 30 to 45 in good health and CMV-seropositive.

This chain links TRBV9 with TRBJ1-1; unclear D gene. There are 14 residues in the CDR3. The ends were cut back, 2 bases at V and 1 base at J, with 9 bases in the middle. Germline CDR1 is SGDLS and CDR2 is YYNGEE. The CDR3 DNA reads TGTGCCAGCAGCGTCAAGAGCCGGAACACTGAAGCTTTCTTT. This translates into CASSVKSRNTEAFF.

This clone was found a few times. The J gene is TRBJ1-2, the V gene TRBV28; D is ambiguous. The CDR3 extends over 16 amino acids. The germline V gene has CDR1 MDHEN and CDR2 SYDVKM. V shed 2 bases and J shed 4 bases, with 17 bases lying between them. CDR3 in amino acids: CASSLPSDFRPYGYTF. The CDR3, as DNA: TGTGCCAGCAGTTTACCCTCGGACTTCCGACCCTATGGCTACACCTTC.

This chain uses TRBV7-9 with TRBJ2-3, with 7 nucleotides matching TRBD1. Germline lookup yields CDR1 SEHNR and CDR2 FQNEAQ (reference sequence). The V and J ends lost 1 base and 8 bases, in that order; junction bases with no gene match: 3. The CDR3 totals 13 residues. The CDR3 DNA sequence: TGTGCCAGCAGCTTAGGACAGGGCGGTACGCAGTATTTT. Its translation: CASSLGQGGTQYF.

The chain combines TRBV6-1 with TRBJ2-1; D is ambiguous. The germline V and J ends were trimmed by 3 bases and 5 bases, with 8 bases remaining between them. The CDR3 extends over 13 amino acids. The germline CDR1 and CDR2 sequences are MNHNS and SASEGT. CDR3 amino acids: CASSEVQHNEQFF. The CDR3 DNA reads TGTGCCAGCAGTGAGGTACAGCACAATGAGCAGTTCTTC.

The CDR3 is CASSFRIAGGLGQTQYF. For the CDR3, the DNA is TGTGCCAGCAGCTTCCGAATAGCGGGGGGGCTCGGTCAGACCCAGTACTTC. This chain uses TRBV5-5 with TRBJ2-5, with 11 nucleotides matching TRBD2. V lost 2 bases to trimming and J lost 6 bases; unmatched junction nucleotides: 12. From germline, CDR1 is SGHKS and CDR2 YYEKEE (reference sequence). CDR3 length: 17 amino acids.

J is TRBJ2-7 and V is TRBV27; 7 bases align to TRBD1. J lost 0 bases, V lost 5 bases, and 7 bases had no gene match. The CDR3 runs 15 residues. The germline CDR1 and CDR2 sequences are MNHEY and SMNVEV (reference sequence). As DNA, the CDR3 is TGTGCCAGCAGTCCCGCCCGGGACAGCTCCTACGAGCAGTACTTC. Residues: CASSPARDSSYEQYF.

The sample holds one count of this clone. This rearrangement joins TRBV7-6 to TRBJ2-1; maybe TRBD1 (8 bases). The CDR3 runs to 15 residues. The ends were cut back, 1 base at V and 7 bases at J, with 14 bases in the middle. The V gene's germline CDR1 is SGHVS and CDR2 FNYEAQ. Here the CDR3 reads CASSLGQGRGNEQFF. In nucleotides, the CDR3 is TGTGCCAGCAGCTTAGGACAGGGGCGGGGGAATGAGCAGTTCTTC.

This clone was observed once. The J gene is TRBJ2-5, the V gene TRBV2, with 16 bases matching TRBD2. V trimming: 6 bases; J trimming: 4 bases; junction bases outside the gene matches: 5. The length of the CDR3 is 16 residues. In germline, CDR1 is SNHLY, CDR2 FYNNEI. CDR3 region: CASRGLAGGRGETQYF. The DNA of the CDR3 is TGTGCCAGCAGGGGACTAGCGGGGGGGCGCGGAGAGACCCAGTACTTC.

With regard to this clone: Relative to the germline gene, one junction end is altered; a read error may explain this. The chain uses TRBV12-5 and TRBJ2-5; D gene ambiguous. Germline assignment: CDR1 LGHNT and CDR2 FRNRAP. The length of the CDR3 is 11 residues. As DNA, the CDR3 is TGTGCTAGTGGTTTGACGACTCCCGTCGACTTC. It translates to CASGLTTPVDF.

In this sample, this clone turned up once. The V call is TRBV5-4, the J call TRBJ2-5; a weak D match, TRBD2 (6 bases). Germline-derived CDR1 and CDR2 are SGHNT and YYREEE (reference sequence). Between the trimmed V and J ends, which lost 4 bases and 5 bases, there was a span of 18 bases. CDR3 length: 15 amino acids. As DNA, the CDR3 is TGTGCCAGCAGCGCCGGCGGGCTCCGGGGGGAGACCCAGTACTTC. Its translation is CASSAGGLRGETQYF.

This rearrangement joins TRBV15 to TRBJ2-5; D unresolved. With the DNA end fitting TRBJ2-7 better, the J assignment may be wrong. CDR3 length: 13 residues. Looked up from germline, CDR1 is LNHNV and CDR2 is YYDKDF (reference sequence). The CDR3 nucleotides read TGTGCCACCACAGGTGCCGCAGACTACGAGCAGTACTTC. It codes for CATTGAADYEQYF.

V and J are TRBV30 and TRBJ2-3; 8 bases align to TRBD2. This CDR3 has 12 residues. Germline trimming cut 8 bases from V and 6 bases from J; bases unmatched to any gene: 7. Germline CDR1 GTSNPN, CDR2 SVGIG (reference sequence). CDR3 sequence: CARGLAGDTQYF. DNA for the CDR3: TGTGCCCGCGGACTAGCAGGGGATACGCAGTATTTT.

Here the CDR3 DNA reads TGCGCCAGCATGACAGGGGGACACAATGAGCAGTTCTTC. It is translated as CASMTGGHNEQFF. V is TRBV5-1 and J is TRBJ2-1; 9 bases line up with TRBD1. Germline values: CDR1 SGHRS, CDR2 YFSETQ. The CDR3 runs to 13 residues. V shed 6 bases and J 5 bases; nucleotides not matched to a gene: 3.

This clone appeared once. This chain joins TRBV18 and TRBJ2-1; 7 positions agree with TRBD1. V was pared by 1 base and J by 5 bases, with 11 bases of the junction left unmatched. Germline CDR1 is KGHSH and CDR2 is LQKENI. The CDR3 runs 17 residues. The CDR3 region has the DNA TGTGCCAGCTCACCACGGTCCGGACAGGACACCAACAATGAGCAGTTCTTC. It yields the protein CASSPRSGQDTNNEQFF.

J is TRBJ1-1 and V is TRBV5-1; the D gene is possibly TRBD1 (5 bases). Trimming left V 2 bases short and J 1 base short, with 6 bases between. CDR1 and CDR2 (germline): SGHRS, YFSETQ. CDR3 length equals 13 residues. The chain's CDR3 is CASSFDRNTEAFF. The CDR3 nucleotides read TGCGCCAGCAGCTTTGACAGGAACACTGAAGCTTTCTTT.

The chain carries TRBV6-4 and TRBJ2-3; 10 bases agree with TRBD2. The V and J ends lost 4 bases and 3 bases, in that order; junction bases with no gene match: 1. Looked up from germline, CDR1 is MRHNA and CDR2 is SNTAGT. CDR3 length equals 14 residues. In DNA, the CDR3 is TGTGCCAGCAGTGTGGGACTAGCGACAGATACGCAGTATTTT. Its translation: CASSVGLATDTQYF.

V is TRBV2 and J is TRBJ1-5, with 11 bases matching TRBD1. After removal of 6 bases from V and 7 bases from J, the junction contained 5 bases not matched to a gene. Germline V lookup: CDR1 SNHLY, CDR2 FYNNEI. CDR3 length: 14 residues. CDR3 coding DNA: TGTGCCAGCAGAATGGACAGGGGGCTGCAGCCCCAGCATTTT. This translates into CASRMDRGLQPQHF.

This rearrangement joins TRBV5-1 to TRBJ1-2, with 8 bases lining up with TRBD1. Germline CDR1 and CDR2: SGHRS and YFSETQ. The CDR3 extends over 14 amino acids. With V trimmed by 4 bases and J by 2 bases, 4 bases remained unmatched. This chain's CDR3 is CASSPGQANYGYTF. The CDR3 region has the DNA TGCGCCAGCAGCCCGGGACAGGCAAACTATGGCTACACCTTC.

The genes are TRBV6-5 and TRBJ1-5, with TRBD1 identical over 9 bases. J lost 7 bases, V lost 6 bases, and 7 bases had no gene match. CDR3 size: 14 residues. Germline V CDR1 and CDR2: MNHEY, SVGAGI. The CDR3 sequence is CASRLDRGTQPQHF. The CDR3 DNA reads as TGTGCCAGCAGATTGGACAGGGGAACCCAGCCCCAGCATTTT.